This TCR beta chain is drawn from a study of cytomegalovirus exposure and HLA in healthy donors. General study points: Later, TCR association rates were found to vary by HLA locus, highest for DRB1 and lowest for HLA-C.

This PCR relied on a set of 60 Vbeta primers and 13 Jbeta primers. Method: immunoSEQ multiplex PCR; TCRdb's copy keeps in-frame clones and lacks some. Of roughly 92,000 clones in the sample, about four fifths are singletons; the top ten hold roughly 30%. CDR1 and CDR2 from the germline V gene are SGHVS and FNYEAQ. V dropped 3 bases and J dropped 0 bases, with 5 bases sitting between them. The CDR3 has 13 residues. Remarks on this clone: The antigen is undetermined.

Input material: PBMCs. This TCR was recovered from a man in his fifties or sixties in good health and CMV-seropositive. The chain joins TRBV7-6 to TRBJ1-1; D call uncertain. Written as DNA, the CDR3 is TGTGCCAGCAGCTTTTCTGTGAACACTGAAGCTTTCTTT. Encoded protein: CASSFSVNTEAFF.